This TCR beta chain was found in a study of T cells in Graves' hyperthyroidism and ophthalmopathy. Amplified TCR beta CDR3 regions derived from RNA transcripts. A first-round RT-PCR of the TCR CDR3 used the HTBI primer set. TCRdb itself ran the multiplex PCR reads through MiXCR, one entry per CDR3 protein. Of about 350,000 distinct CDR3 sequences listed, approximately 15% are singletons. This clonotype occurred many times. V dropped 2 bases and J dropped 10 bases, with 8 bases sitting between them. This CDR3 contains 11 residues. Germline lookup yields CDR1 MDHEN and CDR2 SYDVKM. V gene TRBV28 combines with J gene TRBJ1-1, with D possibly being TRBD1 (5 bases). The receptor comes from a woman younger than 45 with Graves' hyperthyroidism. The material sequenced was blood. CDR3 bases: TGTGCCAGCAGTTTACAGGGTGCAGCTTTCTTT. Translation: CASSLQGAAFF.